One and the same sample provided the 24 T cell receptor beta chains below, sequenced in a study of long-term antiretroviral therapy in people with HIV. With survey level as its setting, the immunoSEQ assay was v3.0. The repertoire was sequenced with immunoSEQ multiplex PCR; TCRdb's copy has only in-frame clones and lacks some. Among 22,000 or so clones, about four fifths were seen once, and the ten largest hold 4.3%. The sample here was unsorted PBMCs, taken around 5.9 years after starting antiretroviral therapy. These receptors originate from a man aged 30 to 39 with HIV.

The CDR3 DNA reads TGTGCCAGCACCTCAGGCGCAGATACGCAGTATTTT. The encoded protein is CASTSGADTQYF. V usage is TRBV7-6 and J usage is TRBJ2-3; D gene unclear. The germline gives CDR1 SGHVS, CDR2 FNYEAQ. With 7 bases removed from V and 4 bases from J, the gap between germline ends came to 9 bases. The CDR3 runs 12 residues.

This clone was seen only a few times. V gene TRBV5-4 combines with J gene TRBJ1-1; tentatively, D is TRBD1 (6 bases). CDR1 and CDR2 from the germline V gene are SGHNT and YYREEE (reference sequence). Between the trimmed V and J ends, which lost 7 bases and 1 base, there was a span of 14 bases. There are 14 residues in the CDR3. The chain's CDR3 is CASLIDRKNTEAFF. The CDR3 DNA follows: TGTGCCAGCCTAATCGACAGGAAGAACACTGAAGCTTTCTTT.

The chain couples TRBV15 to TRBJ2-3; 11 nucleotides line up with TRBD2. V shed 5 bases, J shed 3 bases, and the junction held 7 bases outside the gene matches. Germline CDR1 LNHNV, CDR2 YYDKDF (reference sequence). The CDR3 sequence is 16 residues long. CDR3 in DNA: TGTGCCACCAGCTTACTAGCGGGAGTAGGGACAGATACGCAGTATTTT. Translating gives CATSLLAGVGTDTQYF.

This clone was seen just once. This chain uses TRBV4-1 with TRBJ2-7, with 9 nucleotides matching TRBD2. The length of the CDR3 is 15 residues. The J segment lost 3 bases and the V segment lost 4 bases, leaving 7 bases of the junction unmatched. Germline V gene data show CDR1 as MGHRA and CDR2 as YSYEKL. CDR3 in amino acids: CASSRPAGGNYEQYF. The DNA for the CDR3 is TGCGCCAGCAGCCGACCAGCGGGGGGAAACTACGAGCAGTACTTC.

This chain uses TRBV5-4 with TRBJ1-5; a possible D gene is TRBD1 (6 bases). V gave up 2 bases and J gave up 5 bases, with 11 bases separating them. Germline V gives CDR1 SGHNT, CDR2 YYREEE (reference sequence). This CDR3 comprises 14 residues. CDR3: CASSLQGSDQPQHF. CDR3 in DNA: TGTGCCAGCAGCTTACAGGGCTCCGATCAGCCCCAGCATTTT.

This chain joins TRBV4-3 and TRBJ2-7; D unresolved. The germline V and J ends were trimmed by 0 bases and 3 bases, with 12 bases remaining between them. Looked up from germline, CDR1 is LGHNA and CDR2 is YSLEER. The CDR3 is made up of 15 amino acids. CDR3 nucleotide sequence: TGCGCCAGCAGCCAAGATCGTGGCCTGTTCTACGAGCAGTACTTC. Amino acids: CASSQDRGLFYEQYF.

This sequence joins TRBV7-2 and TRBJ1-3, with 7 bases lining up with TRBD1. CDR1 is SGHTA, CDR2 FQGNSA, per germline. CDR3 size: 15 residues. V dropped 5 bases and J dropped 3; count of bases not matched to a gene: 7. The CDR3 here is CASSNSGGGGNTIYF. The CDR3 nucleotides read TGTGCCAGCAGCAACTCAGGGGGGGGTGGAAACACCATATATTTT.

The chain has TRBV14 and TRBJ1-3; no definite D call. The germline V gene has CDR1 SGHDN and CDR2 FVKESK. Between the trimmed V and J ends, which lost 0 bases and 0 bases, there was a span of 21 bases. This CDR3 spans 20 amino acids. The CDR3 loop reads CASSQEFWGTGRYSGNTIYF. CDR3 DNA sequence: TGTGCCAGCAGCCAAGAATTTTGGGGTACGGGCCGATACTCTGGAAACACCATATATTTT.

This chain connects TRBV10-3 to TRBJ1-2, with TRBD1 matching 11 bases. The CDR3 is made up of 12 amino acids. V shed 6 bases and J 10 bases; nucleotides not matched to a gene: 4. Germline CDR1 reads ENHRY; CDR2 reads SYGVKD. The CDR3 DNA reads as TGTGCCATCAGCCCGGGACAGGGGGACTACACCTTC. Translated: CAISPGQGDYTF.

This clone came up a few times. The V call is TRBV5-6, the J call TRBJ1-1; D perhaps matches TRBD1 (6 bases). V lost 4 bases and J lost 1, with 8 bases in between. Germline V gene sequence: CDR1 SGHDT, CDR2 YYEEEE. The length of the CDR3 is 13 residues. This CDR3 is CASSPGANTEAFF. The CDR3 nucleotides read TGTGCCAGCAGCCCGGGGGCGAACACTGAAGCTTTCTTT.

The chain combines TRBV18 with TRBJ2-7, with 8 positions matching TRBD1. V lost 3 bases, J lost 4 bases, and 11 bases stayed unmatched. Germline CDR1 KGHSH, CDR2 LQKENI. The CDR3 has 16 residues. Written as DNA, the CDR3 is TGTGCCAGCTCACCTCTCGGACAGGGAGGTGGATACGAGCAGTACTTC. As protein: CASSPLGQGGGYEQYF.

The rearrangement joins TRBV7-3 to TRBJ1-2, with TRBD1 matching 9 bases. Losses at the gene ends were 5 bases for V and 8 bases for J; bases not matched to a gene: 15. There are 16 residues in the CDR3. The germline V gene has CDR1 SGHTA and CDR2 FQGTGA. In DNA form, the CDR3 reads TGTGCCAGCAGCCCCTCGACAGGGGGTGCATCATACGGCTACACCTTC. It yields the protein CASSPSTGGASYGYTF.

The V call is TRBV6-5, the J call TRBJ2-3; possible D gene TRBD2, 6 bases. V was clipped by 0 bases and J by 0 bases, with 10 bases between them. The CDR3 has 16 residues. Germline CDR1 MNHEY, CDR2 SVGAGI. CDR3 protein: CASSYSSGASTDTQYF. The DNA of the CDR3 is TGTGCCAGCAGTTACTCTAGCGGCGCTAGCACAGATACGCAGTATTTT.

The chain links TRBV2 to TRBJ2-2, with a weak D call TRBD2 (7 bases). CDR3 length equals 14 residues. Trimming left V 7 bases short and J 5 bases short, with 14 bases between. Germline V gene data show CDR1 as SNHLY and CDR2 as FYNNEI. The CDR3 bases are TGTGCCAGCACCATAAAGGGGGGGACCGGGGAGCTGTTTTTT. Protein: CASTIKGGTGELFF.

This chain joins TRBV19 and TRBJ1-2; D is ambiguous. Germline-derived CDR1 and CDR2 are LNHDA and SQIVND (reference sequence). V lost 3 bases and J lost 0, with 11 bases in between. This CDR3 region has 15 residues. The chain's CDR3 is CASSMMGYANYGYTF. The CDR3 bases are TGTGCCAGTAGTATGATGGGGTATGCTAACTATGGCTACACCTTC.

V and J are TRBV30 and TRBJ1-4; 10 bases fit TRBD1. Germline CDR1 is GTSNPN and CDR2 is SVGIG (reference sequence). The CDR3 loop spans 13 amino acids. Trimming at V came to 5 bases and at J to 7 bases, leaving 4 bases not matched to a gene. The CDR3 DNA is TGTGCCTGGGGGGACAGGGGAGGTGAAAAACTGTTTTTT. Encoded protein: CAWGDRGGEKLFF. The full variable domain, with the rest looked up from reference TRBV30 and TRBJ1-4, is SQTIHQWPATLVQPVGSPLSLECTVEGTSNPNLYWYRQAAGRGLQLLFYSVGIGQISSEVPQNLSASRPQDRQFILSSKKLLLSDSGFYLCAWGDRGGEKLFFGSGTQLSVL.

The V gene is TRBV25-1, the J gene TRBJ2-3, with unresolved D. The germline V gene has CDR1 MGHDK and CDR2 SYGVNS. V dropped 4 bases and J dropped 4 bases, with 21 bases sitting between them. CDR3 length equals 17 residues. CDR3 protein: CASSGPGMGRKADTQYF. CDR3 bases: TGTGCCAGCAGTGGGCCGGGTATGGGAAGAAAGGCAGATACGCAGTATTTT.

The chain joins TRBV7-9 to TRBJ2-7; 8 bases line up with TRBD1. J lost 7 bases, V lost 3 bases, and 5 bases had no gene match. The germline gives CDR1 SEHNR, CDR2 FQNEAQ (reference sequence). The CDR3 covers 13 residues. The CDR3 DNA reads TGTGCCAGCAGCTTGGACAGGGTCGGGGAGCAGTACTTC. This encodes CASSLDRVGEQYF.

The V and J genes are TRBV28 and TRBJ2-7, with D possibly TRBD1 on 6 matching bases. The V end was cut by 1 base, the J end by 3 bases, with 13 bases between. CDR3 length equals 15 residues. Germline assignment: CDR1 MDHEN and CDR2 SYDVKM. The CDR3 coding sequence is TGTGCCAGCAGTTTATACTCGGACAGCTACTACGAGCAGTACTTC. Protein sequence: CASSLYSDSYYEQYF.

The J gene is TRBJ1-1, the V gene TRBV19, with a weak D call TRBD1 (5 bases). The V and J ends lost 6 bases and 2 bases respectively, with 13 bases between them. Germline assignment: CDR1 LNHDA and CDR2 SQIVND (reference sequence). The CDR3 sequence is 14 residues long. The CDR3 spells CASSKYGGNTEAFF. The CDR3 DNA reads as TGTGCCAGTAGCAAATATGGGGGAAACACTGAAGCTTTCTTT.

The V gene is TRBV5-1, the J gene TRBJ1-4; no clear D gene. Trimming took off 4 bases at V and 4 bases at J, with 17 bases between the two ends. Germline V gives CDR1 SGHRS, CDR2 YFSETQ. The CDR3 runs 16 residues. CDR3 bases: TGCGCCAGCAGCCCAGGCTTAGGAGCCCTTAATGAAAAACTGTTTTTT. As protein: CASSPGLGALNEKLFF.

This chain connects TRBV4-1 to TRBJ2-2; the D gene is possibly TRBD2 (5 bases). Germline V gene sequence: CDR1 MGHRA, CDR2 YSYEKL. This CDR3 contains 13 residues. V was shortened by 8 bases and J by 9 bases, with 16 bases between the two germline ends. CDR3 protein: CASAGAGPRELFF. DNA of the CDR3: TGCGCCAGCGCCGGTGCGGGCCCGAGGGAGCTGTTTTTT.

The genes are TRBV6-5 and TRBJ2-7; 9 bases fit TRBD1. Germline lookup yields CDR1 MNHEY and CDR2 SVGAGI. The CDR3 has 13 amino acids. With 5 bases clipped from V and 5 bases from J, the junction kept 4 bases outside the gene matches. The DNA of the CDR3 is TGTGCCAGCAGTGAAAGGACAGGGGACGAGCAGTACTTC. This sequence encodes CASSERTGDEQYF.

Relative to its sample, this clone is medium-sized. This chain uses TRBV10-1 with TRBJ2-1; no definite D call. The CDR3 has 13 residues. V lost 2 bases, J lost 12 bases, and 14 bases lay in between. Germline V gene sequence: CDR1 WNHNN, CDR2 SYGVQD (reference sequence). The chain's CDR3 is CASSEAFYGSQFF. CDR3 nucleotides: TGCGCCAGCAGTGAGGCATTCTATGGTTCGCAGTTCTTC.